What follows are 16 T cell receptor beta chains derived from one specimen sequenced in a study of blood T cell repertoires in COVID-19. Data came from immunoSEQ multiplex PCR; TCRdb stores just in-frame clones and leaves some out. Among tens of thousands of clones listed, 85% to 90% were seen once. The material sequenced was peripheral blood. These receptor sequences come from a human donor in a cohort sampled during active COVID-19.

The chain has TRBV21-1 and TRBJ2-2; TRBD2, the table's D call, lacks a check against the DNA. TRBV21-1 is deemed a pseudogene. The CDR3 is 21 residues long. The CDR3 DNA reads TGTGCCAGCAGCCCGCCCTGGAAGACTAGCGGGAGGGCCAGGAACACCGGGGAGCTGTTTTTT. It yields the protein CASSPPWKTSGRARNTGELFF.

The chain joins TRBV3-1 (or the pseudogene TRBV3-2) to TRBJ1-2; tentatively, D is TRBD1 (5 bases). Per germline, CDR1 LGHDT and CDR2 YNNKEL (reference sequence). This CDR3 region has 13 residues. V was clipped by 5 bases and J by 5 bases, with 12 bases between them. The CDR3 sequence is CASSGRQRYGYTF. In DNA form, the CDR3 reads TGTGCCAGCAGCGGGCGACAGAGATATGGCTACACCTTC.

This clone was found once. This chain joins TRBV5-8 and TRBJ2-5, with 9 bases fitting TRBD1. This CDR3 is built from 14 residues. CDR1 and CDR2 (germline): SGHTS, YDEGEE. J gave up 5 bases and V 3 bases, and 5 bases lay outside the gene matches. The CDR3 DNA follows: TGTGCCAGCAGCTCGGGACAGGGTGGTGAGACCCAGTACTTC. Amino acid sequence: CASSSGQGGETQYF.

This chain links TRBV21-1 with TRBJ1-5. TRBV21-1 is a pseudogene segment. The CDR3 sequence is 19 residues long. The CDR3 loop is CASSKERGYDLRSNQPQHF. Written as DNA, the CDR3 is TGTGCCAGCAGCAAAGAGCGGGGATACGACCTCCGGAGCAATCAGCCCCAGCATTTT.

The rearrangement links TRBV23-1 to TRBJ1-5; D is unresolved. TRBV23-1 is labeled an ORF, and its function is uncertain. Trimming stripped 0 bases from V and 0 bases from J, with 6 bases between. This CDR3 comprises 15 residues. The CDR3 bases are TGCGCCAGCAGTCAATCCCCAGATAGCAATCAGCCCCAGCATTTT. Translation gives CASSQSPDSNQPQHF.

The rearrangement joins TRBV28 to TRBJ2-1; D gene uncertain. Germline CDR1 is MDHEN and CDR2 is SYDVKM. The CDR3 runs to 14 residues. The V end was cut by 6 bases, the J end by 4 bases, with 13 bases between. CDR3 amino acids: CASRRSDAYNEQFF. Here the CDR3 DNA reads TGTGCCAGCAGGCGGAGCGACGCTTACAATGAGCAGTTCTTC. The full variable domain, its missing parts supplied by reference TRBV28 and TRBJ2-1, is DVKVTQSSRYLVKRTGEKVFLECVQDMDHENMFWYRQDPGLGLRLIYFSYDVKMKEKGDIPEGYSVSREKKERFSLILESASTNQTSMYLCASRRSDAYNEQFFGPGTRLTVL.

The chain combines TRBV14 with TRBJ2-3; tentatively, D is TRBD1 (5 bases). CDR3 length equals 14 residues. V was pared by 4 bases and J by 2 bases, with 10 bases between. Germline CDR1 and CDR2: SGHDN and FVKESK. DNA of the CDR3: TGTGCCAGCAGCCGGGGCGGCCTCACAGATACGCAGTATTTT. Protein sequence: CASSRGGLTDTQYF. Together with reference TRBV14 and TRBJ2-3, the CDR3 gives the full variable domain: EAGVTQFPSHSVIEKGQTVTLRCDPISGHDNLYWYRRVMGKEIKFLLHFVKESKQDESGMPNNRFLAERTGGTYSTLKVQPAELEDSGVYFCASSRGGLTDTQYFGPGTRLTVL.

J is TRBJ2-3 and V is TRBV7-9; maybe TRBD1 (5 bases). There are 15 residues in the CDR3. Between the trimmed V and J ends, which lost 6 bases and 0 bases, there was a span of 13 bases. Germline CDR1 reads SEHNR; CDR2 reads FQNEAQ (reference sequence). The CDR3 DNA sequence: TGTGCCAGCAGATCAGGGCCTTATAGCACAGATACGCAGTATTTT. It is translated as CASRSGPYSTDTQYF.

The V call is TRBV9, the J call TRBJ2-1; 7 bases line up with TRBD1. V lost 0 bases and J lost 5; bases outside the gene matches: 5. Germline values: CDR1 SGDLS, CDR2 YYNGEE. CDR3 size: 15 residues. This CDR3 reads CASSVAGTVNNEQFF. CDR3 bases: TGTGCCAGCAGCGTAGCCGGGACAGTAAACAATGAGCAGTTCTTC. Based on the CDR3 plus reference TRBV9 and TRBJ2-1, the full variable domain is DSGVTQTPKHLITATGQRVTLRCSPRSGDLSVYWYQQSLDQGLQFLIQYYNGEERAKGNILERFSAQQFPDLHSELNLSSLELGDSALYFCASSVAGTVNNEQFFGPGTRLTVL.

The gene calls are TRBV5-1 and TRBJ2-5, with TRBD2 identical over 12 bases. The germline gives CDR1 SGHRS, CDR2 YFSETQ. V was clipped by 3 bases and J by 6 bases; unmatched bases: 6. This CDR3 region has 15 residues. The CDR3 spells CASSYGLAGPKTQYF. In nucleotides, the CDR3 is TGCGCCAGCAGCTACGGACTAGCGGGACCGAAGACCCAGTACTTC.

On this clone: Other DNA variants within this sample encode the same CDR3. The chain joins TRBV10-3 to TRBJ2-5, with D possibly TRBD2 on 5 matching bases. V gave up 4 bases and J gave up 5 bases, with 11 bases separating them. Germline lookup yields CDR1 ENHRY and CDR2 SYGVKD. This CDR3 contains 13 residues. DNA of the CDR3: TGTGCCATCAGTGCGCTAGCCCTCGAGACCCAGTACTTC. Translated, it gives CAISALALETQYF.

This chain joins TRBV5-1 and TRBJ2-3; tentative D call: TRBD2 (6 bases). The V end was cut by 7 bases, the J end by 2 bases, with 11 bases between. Germline loops: CDR1 SGHRS, CDR2 YFSETQ. The CDR3 runs 13 residues. The CDR3 DNA is TGCGCCAGCTCAGGAGGGACCACAGATACGCAGTATTTT. It yields the protein CASSGGTTDTQYF.

V is TRBV7-7 and J is TRBJ2-3; the D gene is possibly TRBD2 (6 bases). Germline V CDR1 and CDR2: SSHAT, FNYEAQ (reference sequence). The CDR3 runs 13 residues. Trimming cost V 3 bases and J 4 bases, with 8 bases left between them. The CDR3: CASSLGGADTQYF. CDR3 nucleotide sequence: TGTGCCAGCAGCTTGGGGGGAGCAGATACGCAGTATTTT.

The V and J genes are TRBV5-1 and TRBJ1-5, with D perhaps TRBD1 (5 bases). The length of the CDR3 is 16 residues. Germline CDR1 is SGHRS and CDR2 is YFSETQ. Trimming stripped 0 bases from V and 2 bases from J, with 12 bases between. The CDR3 is CASSLGLGGGNQPQHF. Here the CDR3 DNA reads TGCGCCAGCAGCTTGGGGCTGGGGGGGGGCAATCAGCCCCAGCATTTT.

The V call is TRBV7-2, the J call TRBJ2-1, with 12 bases fitting TRBD2. Losses at the gene ends were 1 base for V and 12 bases for J; bases not matched to a gene: 13. The CDR3 consists of 17 residues. Germline assignment: CDR1 SGHTA and CDR2 FQGNSA. The CDR3 DNA reads as TGTGCCAGCAGCTTAGATGTACTAGCGGGGGGCCTGGGTATGCAGTTCTTC. Its translation: CASSLDVLAGGLGMQFF.

V is TRBV7-9 and J is TRBJ2-7; TRBD2 matches at 8 bases. In germline, CDR1 is SEHNR, CDR2 FQNEAQ (reference sequence). This CDR3 is 16 amino acids long. V shed 0 bases, J shed 3 bases, and the junction held 7 bases outside the gene matches. Here the CDR3 reads CASSLALAGLDYEQYF. CDR3 sequence (DNA): TGTGCCAGCAGCTTAGCATTAGCGGGACTCGACTACGAGCAGTACTTC.